This T cell receptor (beta chain) is drawn from a study of T cell responses to AZD1222 COVID-19 vaccine. Study overall: Pooling of second doses given at about 4 or about 12 weeks was done.

This CDR3 region has 15 residues. From germline, CDR1 is SGHTA and CDR2 FQGNSA. V was clipped by 4 bases and J by 4 bases; unmatched bases: 7. Findings and caveats of the study: Compared with day 0, the breadth and depth of the Spike-specific TCR repertoire rose significantly after two doses of AZD1222. Targeting of unmutated variant regions was reportedly seen in nearly half of spike-specific TCRs. Clonal diversity may have been underestimated, and the donors were mostly white British, with more females than males.

Only in-frame clones appear in the TCRdb table, and some are missing; sequencing was by immunoSEQ multiplex PCR. The table lists about 200,000 clones, about 92% of them singletons. This clone came up once. Its specificity is not known. The receptor's source is an adult in good health. This chain joins TRBV7-2 and TRBJ2-1; 7 bases are shared with TRBD1. This sample comprised peripheral blood, obtained on day 0 of AZD1222 vaccination. The CDR3 sequence: CASSYTGTAYNEQFF. The DNA of the CDR3 is TGTGCCAGCAGCTACACCGGGACAGCATACAATGAGCAGTTCTTC.